Below are 20 T cell receptor beta chains sequenced from a single sample in a study of PD-1 blockade in mismatch repair-deficient tumors. The method was immunoSEQ multiplex PCR; TCRdb's version includes in-frame clones alone and lacks a portion of them. This repertoire shows some 84,000 clones, 81% found once; its top ten account for roughly 2.7%. The starting material was peripheral blood, obtained 12 weeks after starting pembrolizumab. The source of these receptors is an adult with mismatch repair-deficient cancer.

The J gene is TRBJ1-1, the V gene TRBV28; 9 bases match TRBD1. The germline CDR1 and CDR2 sequences are MDHEN and SYDVKM. This CDR3 region has 15 residues. Trimming took 3 bases from V and 2 from J; bases not matched to a gene: 4. The CDR3 loop is CASSFLDRGNTEAFF. The CDR3 coding sequence is TGTGCCAGCAGTTTTTTGGACAGGGGTAACACTGAAGCTTTCTTT.

This clone was counted only a few times. The J gene is TRBJ2-5, the V gene TRBV5-1; perhaps TRBD1 as D (5 bases). Germline CDR1 and CDR2: SGHRS and YFSETQ. The ends were cut back, 4 bases at V and 1 base at J, with 17 bases in the middle. The CDR3 sequence is 16 residues long. Here the CDR3 reads CASSDPQGVGQETQYF. As DNA, the CDR3 is TGCGCCAGCAGCGACCCCCAGGGTGTAGGCCAAGAGACCCAGTACTTC.

V gene TRBV30 combines with J gene TRBJ2-5; 7 positions agree with TRBD1. Losses at the gene ends were 3 bases for V and 2 bases for J; bases not matched to a gene: 6. There are 14 residues in the CDR3. CDR1 and CDR2 (germline): GTSNPN, SVGIG (reference sequence). The CDR3 DNA reads TGTGCCTGGAGACAGGGGACCGAACAAGAGACCCAGTACTTC. Protein sequence: CAWRQGTEQETQYF.

This clone was picked up a small number of times. The chain has TRBV5-1 and TRBJ2-7, with TRBD2 as a possible D gene (6 bases). From germline, CDR1 is SGHRS and CDR2 YFSETQ. The CDR3 extends over 17 amino acids. The V end was cut by 3 bases, the J end by 4 bases, with 23 bases between. CDR3 residues: CASSWRDERAIRYEQYF. The DNA of the CDR3 is TGCGCCAGCAGCTGGCGGGATGAGAGGGCCATAAGATACGAGCAGTACTTC.

Here the CDR3 reads CASSVGLPYNEQFF. The CDR3 coding sequence is TGTGCCAGCAGCGTAGGTCTCCCGTACAATGAGCAGTTCTTC. This rearrangement joins TRBV9 to TRBJ2-1; D is undetermined. This CDR3 has 14 residues. The germline V and J ends were trimmed by 0 bases and 4 bases, with 8 bases remaining between them. Looked up from germline, CDR1 is SGDLS and CDR2 is YYNGEE.

CDR3 sequence reads: CASSEMRQGASAFF. DNA of the CDR3: TGTGCCAGCAGTGAAATGAGGCAGGGGGCGTCAGCTTTCTTT. The gene calls are TRBV2 and TRBJ1-1, with 8 nucleotides matching TRBD1. CDR3 size: 14 residues. V was clipped by 2 bases and J by 10 bases; unmatched bases: 9. Germline V gene sequence: CDR1 SNHLY, CDR2 FYNNEI.

V gene TRBV9 combines with J gene TRBJ1-1; unclear D gene. The germline V and J ends were trimmed by 4 bases and 6 bases, with 13 bases remaining between them. The length of the CDR3 is 13 residues. Germline values: CDR1 SGDLS, CDR2 YYNGEE. CDR3 bases: TGTGCCAGCAGCCCTGCTGGGGTTTCTGAAGCTTTCTTT. This codes for CASSPAGVSEAFF.

V and J are TRBV6-5 and TRBJ2-3; TRBD1 matches 11 bases. V lost 2 bases and J lost 4; bases outside the gene matches: 5. The CDR3 is 16 residues long. From germline, CDR1 is MNHEY and CDR2 SVGAGI. The CDR3 sequence: CASSYTGQGVADTQYF. DNA of the CDR3: TGTGCCAGCAGTTACACGGGACAGGGGGTGGCAGATACGCAGTATTTT.

This chain connects TRBV7-9 to TRBJ2-1; D may be TRBD1 or TRBD2 (6 bases each). The V end was cut by 4 bases, the J end by 10 bases, with 11 bases between. Germline values: CDR1 SEHNR, CDR2 FQNEAQ (reference sequence). This CDR3 spans 12 amino acids. CDR3 in amino acids: CASSSGGPEQFF. In nucleotides, the CDR3 is TGTGCCAGCAGCTCCGGGGGCCCCGAGCAGTTCTTC.

The chain uses TRBV4-1 and TRBJ2-7; D might be TRBD1 (5 bases). This CDR3 has 13 residues. V was cut by 3 bases and J by 1 base, with 7 bases left in between. The germline gives CDR1 MGHRA, CDR2 YSYEKL. CDR3: CASSHAGSYEQYF. CDR3 nucleotides: TGCGCCAGCAGCCATGCAGGGTCCTACGAGCAGTACTTC.

The V and J genes are TRBV27 and TRBJ1-5; D ambiguous. CDR3 size: 15 residues. The germline V and J ends were trimmed by 3 bases and 3 bases, with 12 bases remaining between them. Germline V gene sequence: CDR1 MNHEY, CDR2 SMNVEV (reference sequence). This CDR3 is CASSFSKLANQPQHF. The DNA of the CDR3 is TGTGCCAGCAGTTTTAGTAAGCTGGCCAATCAGCCCCAGCATTTT.

There are a few counts of this clone. This rearrangement joins TRBV28 to TRBJ2-7; D may be TRBD1 (5 bases). This CDR3 comprises 15 residues. The germline V and J ends were trimmed by 3 bases and 2 bases, with 14 bases remaining between them. Germline V gene data show CDR1 as MDHEN and CDR2 as SYDVKM. The CDR3 sequence: CASSLSQGNTYEQYF. CDR3 nucleotides: TGTGCCAGCAGTTTGAGTCAGGGTAATACCTACGAGCAGTACTTC.

The chain joins TRBV19 to TRBJ1-5, with a possible D match to TRBD1 (5 bases). The CDR3 has 17 amino acids. Trimming took 3 bases from V and 6 from J, leaving 21 bases between them. The V gene's germline CDR1 is LNHDA and CDR2 SQIVND (reference sequence). In nucleotides, the CDR3 is TGTGCCAGTAGTATTGGGCTTTGGGCGTTAGGGGTTCAGCCCCAGCATTTT. Encoded protein: CASSIGLWALGVQPQHF.

This clone came up once. This chain connects TRBV11-2 to TRBJ1-1; no clear D. The CDR3 runs 14 residues. From germline, CDR1 is SGHAT and CDR2 FQNNGV. V shed 3 bases and J shed 8 bases, with 16 bases lying between them. The CDR3 region is CASSFDVPVPEAFF. CDR3 coding DNA: TGTGCCAGCAGCTTTGATGTCCCGGTCCCCGAAGCTTTCTTT.

The chain links TRBV6-1 to TRBJ2-7, with TRBD2 matching over 7 bases. The V gene's germline CDR1 is MNHNS and CDR2 SASEGT. J gave up 3 bases and V 2 bases, and 10 bases lay outside the gene matches. This CDR3 region has 16 residues. CDR3 DNA: TGTGCCAGCAGTGAAAGTGGCCACGGCGGGGGCTACGAGCAGTACTTC. Translated: CASSESGHGGGYEQYF.

The chain has TRBV19 and TRBJ2-1, with a weak D call TRBD2 (5 bases). There are 15 residues in the CDR3. Trimming stripped 6 bases from V and 4 bases from J, with 16 bases between. The germline V gene has CDR1 LNHDA and CDR2 SQIVND (reference sequence). CDR3 nucleotide sequence: TGTGCCAGTAGCCCAGAGCGGAGGAGATACAATGAGCAGTTCTTC. Translation: CASSPERRRYNEQFF.

The chain couples TRBV7-2 to TRBJ2-3; 13 bases map to TRBD2. The CDR3 sequence is 17 residues long. Germline trimming cut 1 base from V and 3 bases from J; bases unmatched to any gene: 4. Germline CDR1 and CDR2: SGHTA and FQGNSA. The CDR3 region is CASSLVTGLAGTDTQYF. The DNA of the CDR3 is TGTGCCAGCAGCTTAGTTACGGGACTAGCGGGAACAGATACGCAGTATTTT. Based on the CDR3 plus reference TRBV7-2 and TRBJ2-3, the full variable domain is GAGVSQSPSNKVTEKGKDVELRCDPISGHTALYWYRQSLGQGLEFLIYFQGNSAPDKSGLPSDRFSAERTGGSVSTLTIQRTQQEDSAVYLCASSLVTGLAGTDTQYFGPGTRLTVL.

The chain uses TRBV13 and TRBJ2-1, with 8 bases lining up with TRBD2. V dropped 5 bases and J dropped 4; count of bases not matched to a gene: 4. CDR3 size: 14 residues. Germline V lookup: CDR1 PRHDT, CDR2 FYEKMQ (reference sequence). CDR3 loop: CASSAGLEYNEQFF. The CDR3 bases are TGTGCCAGCAGCGCGGGACTAGAATACAATGAGCAGTTCTTC. Full variable domain (outside the CDR3, taken from reference TRBV13 and TRBJ2-1): AAGVIQSPRHLIKEKRETATLKCYPIPRHDTVYWYQQGPGQDPQFLISFYEKMQSDKGSIPDRFSAQQFSDYHSELNMSSLELGDSALYFCASSAGLEYNEQFFGPGTRLTVL.

This rearrangement joins TRBV18 to TRBJ2-4; 9 bases map to TRBD1. Unmatched junction bases numbered 7, after V lost 6 bases and J lost 7 bases. Germline V gives CDR1 KGHSH, CDR2 LQKENI. The CDR3 loop spans 14 amino acids. CDR3 amino acids: CASSPRTGENIQYF. CDR3 nucleotide sequence: TGTGCCAGCTCTCCCCGGACAGGGGAGAACATTCAGTACTTC.

The chain employs TRBV9 and TRBJ2-2, with TRBD2 identical over 11 bases. Germline V lookup: CDR1 SGDLS, CDR2 YYNGEE. This CDR3 region has 15 residues. J lost 6 bases, V lost 0 bases, and 1 base had no gene match. The chain's CDR3 is CASSVVSGRAGELFF. The CDR3 DNA follows: TGTGCCAGCAGCGTAGTTAGCGGGAGGGCCGGGGAGCTGTTTTTT.